The rows below give T cell receptor beta chains drawn from one sample of a study of cytomegalovirus exposure and HLA in healthy donors. Some clones are missing from TCRdb's copy, which holds only in-frame ones; the method was immunoSEQ multiplex PCR. This sample has 260,000 or so clones; roughly 90% occur once, and the top ten carry 0.92%. The sequenced sample was PBMCs. The receptors come from a woman aged 18 to 35 in good health and CMV-seronegative. Each CDR3 is given with its conserved first and last residue. Fields, in order: D gene, J gene, V gene, clone size, CDR3 protein, CDR3 DNA. The D gene is left open where the match is weak. Where a row states a size, it is once, few, many or the class of an expanded clone; other rows omit it.

TRBD2 TRBJ2-5 TRBV19 . CASSGLRLAGQETQYF TGTGCCAGTAGTGGCCTACGGCTAGCGGGCCAAGAGACCCAGTACTTC
. TRBJ1-1 TRBV27 . CASSLSTPSYDRYTEAFF TGTGCCAGCAGTTTATCGACCCCCTCTTACGACAGGTACACTGAAGCTTTCTTT
. TRBJ2-7 TRBV18 . CASSPVAGSVHEQYF TGTGCCAGCTCACCCGTGGCGGGAAGCGTCCACGAGCAGTACTTC
TRBD1 TRBJ1-1 TRBV27 . CASRASGGINTEAFF TGTGCCAGCAGGGCGTCAGGGGGAATTAACACTGAAGCTTTCTTT
TRBD1 TRBJ1-1 TRBV28 . CASSLLQGDQAFF TGTGCCAGCAGTTTACTGCAGGGGGATCAAGCTTTCTTT
. TRBJ1-2 TRBV27 few CASSSKSHFEYGYTF TGTGCCAGCAGTTCTAAATCCCATTTCGAGTATGGCTACACCTTC
TRBD1 TRBJ1-6 TRBV11-2 . CASSSGQGYNSPLHF TGTGCCAGCAGCTCGGGACAGGGATATAATTCACCCCTCCACTTT
. TRBJ1-1 TRBV28 . CASLPLDSMNTEAFF TGTGCCAGCCTTCCGCTAGACAGCATGAACACTGAAGCTTTCTTT
. TRBJ2-5 TRBV4-1 . CASSHRVPQETQYF TGCGCCAGCAGCCATCGGGTCCCTCAAGAGACCCAGTACTTC
. TRBJ2-7 TRBV2 . CAGTRDSSYEQYF TGTGCCGGTACTCGGGACTCCTCCTACGAGCAGTACTTC
. TRBJ1-2 TRBV30 . CAFTAGIGYTF TGTGCCTTTACAGCAGGGATTGGCTACACCTTC
TRBD1 TRBJ1-2 TRBV28 . CASSLFKTGGLRDYGYTF TGTGCCAGCAGTTTATTTAAGACAGGGGGCCTGAGGGACTATGGCTACACCTTC
. TRBJ2-7 TRBV20-1 . CSATGGGEQYF TGCAGTGCTACGGGGGGCGGCGAGCAGTACTTC
. TRBJ1-5 TRBV18 . CASSPRGSGQPQHF TGTGCCAGCTCACCCCGGGGGTCCGGGCAGCCCCAGCATTTT
. TRBJ2-3 TRBV28 . CASSPAAVTQYF TGTGCCAGCAGTCCGGCGGCTGTAACGCAGTATTTT
. TRBJ1-2 TRBV9 . CASSFSRGRARGYTF TGTGCCAGCAGCTTCTCTCGGGGAAGGGCCAGGGGCTACACCTTC
TRBD1 TRBJ1-5 TRBV6-5 once CASTQTGDGNQPQHF TGTGCCAGCACCCAGACAGGGGACGGCAATCAGCCCCAGCATTTT
TRBD2 TRBJ2-5 TRBV4-3 . CASSQALAGQETQYF TGCGCCAGCAGCCAAGCACTAGCGGGACAAGAGACCCAGTACTTC
. TRBJ1-2 TRBV27 . CASSPGTEGRGYTF TGTGCCAGCAGTCCCGGGACGGAGGGCAGGGGCTACACCTTC
. TRBJ1-2 TRBV4-1 . CASSYSLGRNYGYTF TGCGCCAGCAGCTACAGCCTTGGCAGGAACTATGGCTACACCTTC
. TRBJ2-7 TRBV28 . CASSLLPRTYEQYF TGTGCCAGCAGCCTCCTGCCCCGGACTTACGAGCAGTACTTC
. TRBJ1-5 TRBV2 few CASYRELNQPQHF TGTGCCAGTTACAGGGAGCTCAATCAGCCCCAGCATTTT
TRBD1 TRBJ2-5 TRBV2 . CASRNWDREETQYF TGTGCCAGCAGGAATTGGGACAGGGAAGAGACCCAGTACTTC
TRBD2 TRBJ2-1 TRBV6-4 once CASSLNSGIHNEQFF TGTGCCAGCAGTCTTAATAGCGGGATTCACAATGAGCAGTTCTTC
TRBD1 TRBJ1-2 TRBV27 . CASSSTKTGGRYGYTF TGTGCCAGCAGTTCAACAAAGACAGGGGGCAGGTATGGCTACACCTTC
. TRBJ2-3 TRBV27 . CASSLAGLYTDTQYF TGTGCCAGCAGTTTAGCGGGACTTTACACAGATACGCAGTATTTT
TRBD1 TRBJ1-2 TRBV18 . CASSLDRGPLYGYTF TGTGCCAGCTCCCTCGACAGGGGGCCCCTCTATGGCTACACCTTC
TRBD1 TRBJ1-1 TRBV5-6 . CASSLSGTGLNTEAFF TGTGCCAGCAGCTTGTCCGGGACAGGGTTGAACACTGAAGCTTTCTTT
TRBD2 TRBJ2-7 TRBV28 . CASGLSLAGGGEQYF TGTGCCAGCGGACTCTCTCTAGCGGGAGGTGGGGAGCAGTACTTC
. TRBJ1-5 TRBV14 once CASSHLGGESCRPQHF TGTGCCAGCAGCCATTTGGGTGGAGAGTCCTGCAGGCCCCAGCATTTT